The 25 T cell receptor beta chains listed next were all sequenced from one sample in a study of identical twins. MiXCR, run by TCRdb on the 5' RACE reads, gives a single entry per CDR3 protein. Of approximately 890,000 distinct CDR3 sequences listed, about 12% were seen once; the top ten hold around 1.5%. The data also belong to a second study, concerning yellow fever vaccine responses in identical twins.

Sequencing used PBMCs. Every receptor here comes from a woman aged 18-29 years in good health.

CDR3 sequence: CASDGTGVFTDTQYF. CDR3 nucleotides: TGCGCCAGCGACGGGACAGGAGTTTTCACAGATACGCAGTATTTT. The chain links TRBV10-2 to TRBJ2-3; TRBD1 aligns across 8 bases. Trimming took 8 bases from V and 2 from J; bases not matched to a gene: 9. The CDR3 is 15 residues long. Germline CDR1 reads WSHSY; CDR2 reads SAAADI.

Here the CDR3 DNA reads TGTGCCAGCAGTGCCTGGACAGGGGACGAGCAGTACTTC. Encoded protein: CASSAWTGDEQYF. This chain connects TRBV27 to TRBJ2-7; TRBD1 matches 9 bases. The length of the CDR3 is 13 residues. Germline CDR1 is MNHEY and CDR2 is SMNVEV (reference sequence). The trim removed 5 bases at V and 5 bases at J, leaving 4 bases unmatched.

In its sample, this clonotype was seen a few times. The chain combines TRBV7-8 with TRBJ2-5, with 7 positions matching TRBD1. J was trimmed by 9 bases and V by 1 base; bases with no gene match: 8. This CDR3 is 14 amino acids long. CDR1 and CDR2 (germline): SGHVS, FQNEAQ. CDR3 sequence: CASSLVGTAGAQYF. The CDR3 DNA is TGTGCCAGCAGCTTAGTCGGGACAGCAGGGGCCCAGTACTTC.

The V call is TRBV20-1, the J call TRBJ2-5; 8 bases map to TRBD2. This CDR3 is built from 15 residues. Trimming removed 0 bases from V and 2 bases from J; junction bases left unmatched: 5. Germline V gene sequence: CDR1 DFQATT, CDR2 SNEGSKA (reference sequence). CDR3 region: CSAREGRLAQETQYF. DNA for the CDR3: TGCAGTGCTAGAGAGGGGCGACTAGCGCAAGAGACCCAGTACTTC.

The V and J genes are TRBV25-1 and TRBJ2-5; D call uncertain. CDR1 is MGHDK and CDR2 is SYGVNS in the germline V gene. The CDR3 totals 12 residues. V gave up 2 bases and J gave up 8 bases, with 9 bases separating them. The CDR3 DNA is TGTGCCAGCAGTGAAATCAAGGGCACCCAGTACTTC. This translates into CASSEIKGTQYF.

The chain has TRBV25-1 and TRBJ2-1, with 14 positions matching TRBD2. Germline V lookup: CDR1 MGHDK, CDR2 SYGVNS. This CDR3 is 16 amino acids long. V lost 5 bases, J lost 7 bases, and 7 bases stayed unmatched. Written as DNA, the CDR3 is TGTGCCAGCAGTCCACCGGGACTAGCGGGAGCGAATGAGCAGTTCTTC. Translating gives CASSPPGLAGANEQFF.

This clonotype was detected a few times. The chain is built from TRBV6-5 and TRBJ1-1; a possible D gene is TRBD1 (6 bases). Germline V gene lookup returns CDR1 MNHEY and CDR2 SVGAGI. V lost 2 bases and J 4 bases, leaving 11 bases between the germline ends. CDR3 size: 14 residues. CDR3 bases: TGTGCCAGCAGTTACCAGGACAGTAGCACTGAAGCTTTCTTT. Translation gives CASSYQDSSTEAFF.

This chain links TRBV20-1 with TRBJ2-1; 11 positions match TRBD2. Germline CDR1 DFQATT, CDR2 SNEGSKA (reference sequence). CDR3 size: 15 residues. The J segment lost 6 bases and the V segment lost 3 bases, leaving 7 bases of the junction unmatched. The CDR3 sequence: CSARGTSGSTNEQFF. The CDR3, as DNA: TGCAGTGCTAGGGGTACTAGCGGGAGCACCAATGAGCAGTTCTTC.

The rearrangement joins TRBV6-1 to TRBJ2-1; the match to TRBD2 covers 12 bases. Germline V gene data show CDR1 as MNHNS and CDR2 as SASEGT. The V and J ends lost 7 bases and 5 bases, in that order; junction bases with no gene match: 6. The CDR3 covers 15 residues. DNA for the CDR3: TGTGCCAGCAATGATCTAGCGGGGGGGAACAATGAGCAGTTCTTC. This gives the protein CASNDLAGGNNEQFF.

The CDR3 DNA reads TGTGCCAGCAGCGTAGGGGTTAGCGGGTTCCACAATGAGCAGTTCTTC. Translating gives CASSVGVSGFHNEQFF. The V gene is TRBV9, the J gene TRBJ2-1, with TRBD2 identical over 7 bases. With 0 bases clipped from V and 5 bases from J, the junction kept 8 bases outside the gene matches. Germline V CDR1 and CDR2: SGDLS, YYNGEE. CDR3 length: 16 amino acids.

This clonotype has just a few counts. This chain uses TRBV11-2 with TRBJ2-1; D remains unclear. Germline V gene sequence: CDR1 SGHAT, CDR2 FQNNGV. Trimming removed 7 bases at V and 5 bases at J, with 9 bases between. This CDR3 is built from 12 residues. CDR3: CASTGLDNEQFF. The CDR3 DNA reads TGTGCCAGCACCGGTTTGGACAATGAGCAGTTCTTC.

This clonotype was counted between two and nine times. The gene calls are TRBV5-1 and TRBJ1-6, with no clear D. CDR3 length: 14 amino acids. Germline assignment: CDR1 SGHRS and CDR2 YFSETQ. V shed 4 bases and J shed 10 bases, with 15 bases lying between them. The chain's CDR3 is CASSPSGGVSPLHF. In DNA form, the CDR3 reads TGCGCCAGCAGCCCCTCGGGAGGCGTCTCACCCCTCCACTTT. Based on the CDR3 plus reference TRBV5-1 and TRBJ1-6, the full variable domain is KAGVTQTPRYLIKTRGQQVTLSCSPISGHRSVSWYQQTPGQGLQFLFEYFSETQRNKGNFPGRFSGRQFSNSRSEMNVSTLELGDSALYLCASSPSGGVSPLHFGNGTRLTVT.

The chain couples TRBV7-9 to TRBJ2-2; D not resolved. CDR3 length: 11 residues. V was trimmed by 8 bases and J by 7 bases, leaving 8 bases between them. CDR1 is SEHNR, CDR2 FQNEAQ, per germline (reference sequence). The CDR3 nucleotides are TGTGCCAGCCAAAAAGACGGGGAGCTGTTTTTT. Translating gives CASQKDGELFF.

This clonotype appeared many times. The gene calls are TRBV14 and TRBJ1-2, with TRBD1 matching 9 bases. The germline gives CDR1 SGHDN, CDR2 FVKESK. V shed 2 bases and J 6 bases; nucleotides not matched to a gene: 7. The CDR3 contains 15 residues. This CDR3 is CASSQKGTGPDGYTF. The CDR3 coding sequence is TGTGCCAGCAGCCAAAAGGGGACAGGGCCCGATGGCTACACCTTC.

This clonotype was found a few times. The chain is built from TRBV24-1 and TRBJ2-5; D perhaps matches TRBD1 (6 bases). This CDR3 has 16 residues. Looked up from germline, CDR1 is KGHDR and CDR2 is SFDVKD. Trimming removed 2 bases from V and 4 bases from J, with 16 bases in between. DNA of the CDR3: TGTGCCACCAGTGATTGGACAGCCACAAAGGGAGAGACCCAGTACTTC. Residues: CATSDWTATKGETQYF.

This clonotype showed up just a few times. This sequence joins TRBV28 and TRBJ2-1; D is ambiguous. The germline gives CDR1 MDHEN, CDR2 SYDVKM. Trimming left V 6 bases short and J 6 bases short, with 18 bases between. This CDR3 comprises 15 residues. The DNA of the CDR3 is TGTGCCAGCAGAAAACCGGGCCCCGGGTCCAATGAGCAGTTCTTC. It yields the protein CASRKPGPGSNEQFF.

The J gene is TRBJ2-7, the V gene TRBV18; 10 bases line up with TRBD1. V lost 4 bases and J lost 5; bases outside the gene matches: 2. The V gene's germline CDR1 is KGHSH and CDR2 LQKENI. CDR3 size: 13 residues. The DNA of the CDR3 is TGTGCCAGCTCACGAGGACAGGGGGACGAGCAGTACTTC. Its translation: CASSRGQGDEQYF.

This clonotype was detected only a few times. J is TRBJ1-1 and V is TRBV7-6, with TRBD1 matching over 11 bases. This CDR3 region has 15 residues. Germline V gene data show CDR1 as SGHVS and CDR2 as FNYEAQ. With 5 bases clipped from V and 5 bases from J, the junction kept 7 bases outside the gene matches. Written as DNA, the CDR3 is TGTGCCAGCAGCCCCCGGACAGGGGGCGGAACTGAAGCTTTCTTT. The encoded protein is CASSPRTGGGTEAFF.

This clonotype was recorded only once. The rearrangement joins TRBV9 to TRBJ2-1; TRBD2 aligns across 10 bases. Germline lookup yields CDR1 SGDLS and CDR2 YYNGEE. The CDR3 runs to 14 residues. Trimming took 5 bases from V and 3 from J; bases not matched to a gene: 2. The CDR3 loop is CASSSGRLYNEQFF. The CDR3 region has the DNA TGTGCCAGCAGTAGCGGGAGGCTCTACAATGAGCAGTTCTTC. The whole variable domain, filled in from reference TRBV9 and TRBJ2-1, reads DSGVTQTPKHLITATGQRVTLRCSPRSGDLSVYWYQQSLDQGLQFLIQYYNGEERAKGNILERFSAQQFPDLHSELNLSSLELGDSALYFCASSSGRLYNEQFFGPGTRLTVL.

This clonotype was counted only a few times. The V and J genes are TRBV20-1 and TRBJ2-1; no reliable D call. Trimming took off 2 bases at V and 10 bases at J, with 15 bases between the two ends. Germline V CDR1 and CDR2: DFQATT, SNEGSKA (reference sequence). The CDR3 has 13 amino acids. The CDR3 region has the DNA TGCAGTGCTAGACCGGACGTCAGTCTAGAGCAGTTCTTC. Encoded protein: CSARPDVSLEQFF.

In this sample, this clonotype turned up many times. This rearrangement joins TRBV12-3 or TRBV12-4 to TRBJ2-7; D gene uncertain. Deletions cut 5 bases from V and 3 bases from J, with 14 bases between. This CDR3 contains 14 residues. The CDR3 DNA reads TGTGCCAGCAGTGGCCTGCCTAAGGACTACGAGCAGTACTTC. Protein sequence: CASSGLPKDYEQYF.

This clonotype was observed a handful of times. The rearrangement links TRBV3-1 to TRBJ1-1; D is unclear. The V gene's germline CDR1 is LGHDT and CDR2 YNNKEL (reference sequence). The length of the CDR3 is 14 residues. Between the trimmed V and J ends, which lost 0 bases and 1 base, there was a span of 6 bases. The CDR3 spells CASSQDHKNTEAFF. The CDR3 bases are TGTGCCAGCAGCCAAGATCACAAGAACACTGAAGCTTTCTTT. The complete variable domain, with remaining parts taken from reference TRBV3-1 and TRBJ1-1, reads DTAVSQTPKYLVTQMGNDKSIKCEQNLGHDTMYWYKQDSKKFLKIMFSYNNKELIINETVPNRFSPKSPDKAHLNLHINSLELGDSAVYFCASSQDHKNTEAFFGQGTRLTVV.

This clonotype was observed at least ten times. The chain recombines TRBV12-3 or TRBV12-4 with TRBJ2-7; TRBD2 agrees at 7 bases. There are 14 residues in the CDR3. V trimming: 6 bases; J trimming: 0 bases; junction bases outside the gene matches: 5. The CDR3: CASRSGGSSYEQYF. The CDR3 DNA follows: TGTGCCAGCAGATCCGGGGGGTCCTCCTACGAGCAGTACTTC.

This sequence joins TRBV5-1 and TRBJ2-2; TRBD1 agrees at 7 bases. This CDR3 has 15 amino acids. CDR1 is SGHRS and CDR2 is YFSETQ in the germline V gene. V lost 2 bases and J lost 7; bases outside the gene matches: 8. In DNA, the CDR3 is TGCGCCAGCAGCTTCGGACAGGACAGGCTCGGGGAGCTGTTTTTT. It is translated as CASSFGQDRLGELFF.

This clonotype was recorded a few times. The J gene is TRBJ1-3, the V gene TRBV6-1, with D tentatively TRBD1 (5 bases). The germline CDR1 and CDR2 sequences are MNHNS and SASEGT. The CDR3 has 14 residues. V was trimmed by 7 bases and J by 4 bases, leaving 14 bases between them. Written as DNA, the CDR3 is TGTGCCAGCAATCCAACAGGTGGAGGAAACACCATATATTTT. Translating it yields CASNPTGGGNTIYF.